The subject of this entry is one T cell receptor beta chain. Germline assignment: CDR1 SGHDT and CDR2 YYEEEE. The V end was cut by 5 bases, the J end by 3 bases, with 8 bases between. The CDR3 extends over 13 amino acids. TCRdb analysed the reads with MiXCR anew, one entry per CDR3 protein. The data hold roughly 200,000 distinct CDR3 sequences, with 8.5% to 10% observed a single time. This sample is part of a study of T cell repertoires in cytomegalovirus infection. As for the study in general: Public signatures in TCR beta pointed to CMV infection and matching HLA type.

This sequence originates from a human donor in good health (CMV status not recorded). Some clones in this sample may be carry-over from other donors' samples. V is TRBV5-6 and J is TRBJ2-2; D is unclear. The specimen was PBMCs. This chain's CDR3 is CASSSSHTGELFF. CDR3 DNA: TGTGCCAGCAGTTCGTCCCACACCGGGGAGCTGTTTTTT.